This entry concerns a single TCR beta chain. Its antigen is not known. The entry originates in a study of T cell responses to AZD1222 COVID-19 vaccine. V was clipped by 3 bases and J by 5 bases, with 16 bases between them. This CDR3 spans 16 amino acids. CDR1 SGHAT and CDR2 FQNNGV come from the germline V gene. The study's findings and limits: Unmutated regions of variants are reportedly targeted by nearly half of spike-specific TCRs.

TCRdb's table, derived via immunoSEQ multiplex PCR, lists solely in-frame clones and lacks some. Of some 130,000 clones listed, almost 85% are singletons. The chain carries TRBV11-2 and TRBJ2-2, with D tentatively TRBD1 (6 bases). The receptor comes from an adult who received the MenACWY meningococcal vaccine as a control. The material sequenced was peripheral blood, taken 28 days after the second dose of the MenACWY control vaccine. The CDR3: CASSFRPDSVTGELFF. The CDR3 coding sequence is TGTGCCAGCAGCTTCCGCCCGGACAGCGTAACCGGGGAGCTGTTTTTT. Drawing the rest from reference TRBV11-2 and TRBJ2-2, the complete variable domain is EAGVAQSPRYKIIEKRQSVAFWCNPISGHATLYWYQQILGQGPKLLIQFQNNGVVDDSQLPKDRFSAERLKGVDSTLKIQPAKLEDSAVYLCASSFRPDSVTGELFFGEGSRLTVL.